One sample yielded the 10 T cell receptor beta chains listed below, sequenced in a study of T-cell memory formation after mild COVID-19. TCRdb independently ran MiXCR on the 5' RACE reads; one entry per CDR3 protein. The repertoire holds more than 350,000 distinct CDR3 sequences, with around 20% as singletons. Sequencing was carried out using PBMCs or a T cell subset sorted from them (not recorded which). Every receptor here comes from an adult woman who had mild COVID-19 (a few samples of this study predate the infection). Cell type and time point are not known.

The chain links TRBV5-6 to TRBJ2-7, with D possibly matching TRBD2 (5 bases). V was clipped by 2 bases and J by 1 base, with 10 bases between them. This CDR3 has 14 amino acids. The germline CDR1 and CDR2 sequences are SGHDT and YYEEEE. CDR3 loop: CASSLSGNSYEQYF. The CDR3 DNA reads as TGTGCCAGCAGCTTATCGGGGAATTCCTACGAGCAGTACTTC.

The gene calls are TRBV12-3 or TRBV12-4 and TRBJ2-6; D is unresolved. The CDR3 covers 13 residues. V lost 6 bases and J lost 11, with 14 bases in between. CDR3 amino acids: CASSLVAGHVLTF. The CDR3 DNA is TGTGCCAGCAGCCTAGTGGCCGGCCACGTCCTGACTTTC.

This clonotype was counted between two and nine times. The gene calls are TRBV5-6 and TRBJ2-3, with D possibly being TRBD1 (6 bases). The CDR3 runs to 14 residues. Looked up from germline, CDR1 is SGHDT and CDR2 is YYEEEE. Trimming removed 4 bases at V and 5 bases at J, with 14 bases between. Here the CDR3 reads CASSLGIGGDTQYF. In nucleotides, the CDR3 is TGTGCCAGCAGCCTTGGTATAGGGGGAGATACGCAGTATTTT.

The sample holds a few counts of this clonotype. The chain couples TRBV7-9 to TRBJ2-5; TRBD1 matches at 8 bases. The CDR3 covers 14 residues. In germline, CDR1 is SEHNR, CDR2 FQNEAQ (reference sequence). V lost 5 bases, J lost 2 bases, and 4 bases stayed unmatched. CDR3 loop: CASSRTGKQETQYF. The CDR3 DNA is TGTGCCAGCAGCAGGACAGGGAAGCAAGAGACCCAGTACTTC.

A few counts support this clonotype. The CDR3 spells CASRVKGGSTYEQYF. The CDR3, as DNA: TGTGCCAGCAGGGTTAAAGGAGGATCTACCTACGAGCAGTACTTC. The V gene is TRBV11-3, the J gene TRBJ2-7; weak D call: TRBD2 (5 bases). Germline V CDR1 and CDR2: SGHNT, YENEEA. There are 15 residues in the CDR3. The V gene lost 6 bases and the J gene lost 2 bases, with 17 bases spanning the gap.

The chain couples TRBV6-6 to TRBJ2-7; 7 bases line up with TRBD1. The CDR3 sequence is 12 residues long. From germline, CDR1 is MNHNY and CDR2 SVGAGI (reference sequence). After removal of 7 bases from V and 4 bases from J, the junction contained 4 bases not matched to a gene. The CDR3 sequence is CASTSQGYEQYF. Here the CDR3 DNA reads TGTGCCAGCACCTCACAGGGGTACGAGCAGTACTTC.

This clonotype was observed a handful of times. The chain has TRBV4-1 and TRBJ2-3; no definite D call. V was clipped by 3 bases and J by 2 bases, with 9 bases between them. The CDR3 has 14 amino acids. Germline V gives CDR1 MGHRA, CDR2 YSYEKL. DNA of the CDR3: TGCGCCAGCAGCCATCGACACCTCACAGATACGCAGTATTTT. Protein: CASSHRHLTDTQYF.

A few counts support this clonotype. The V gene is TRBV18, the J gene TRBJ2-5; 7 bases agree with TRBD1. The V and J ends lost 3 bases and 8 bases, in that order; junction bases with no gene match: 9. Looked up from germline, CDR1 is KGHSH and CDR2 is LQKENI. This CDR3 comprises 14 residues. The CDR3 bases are TGTGCCAGCTCACCGTACAGGGGACCAGGAACCCAGTACTTC. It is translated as CASSPYRGPGTQYF. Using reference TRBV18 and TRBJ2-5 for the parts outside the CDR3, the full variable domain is NAGVMQNPRHLVRRRGQEARLRCSPMKGHSHVYWYRQLPEEGLKFMVYLQKENIIDESGMPKERFSAEFPKEGPSILRIQQVVRGDSAAYFCASSPYRGPGTQYFGPGTRLLVL.

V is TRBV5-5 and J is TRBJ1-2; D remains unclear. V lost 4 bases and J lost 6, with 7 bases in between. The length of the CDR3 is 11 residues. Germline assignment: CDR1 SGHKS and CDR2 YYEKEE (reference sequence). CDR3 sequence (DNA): TGTGCCAGCAGCATCACTAATGGCTACACCTTC. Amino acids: CASSITNGYTF.

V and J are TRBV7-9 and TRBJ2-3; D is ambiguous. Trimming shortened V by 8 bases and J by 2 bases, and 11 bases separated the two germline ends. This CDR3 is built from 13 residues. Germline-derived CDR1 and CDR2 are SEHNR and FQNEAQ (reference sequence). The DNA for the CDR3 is TGTGCCAGCGGTCTAGGTTACACAGATACGCAGTATTTT. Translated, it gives CASGLGYTDTQYF.